These T cell receptor beta chains were read from a single sample in a study of T cell changes during pregnancy in multiple sclerosis. Produced via immunoSEQ multiplex PCR; TCRdb's table is partial and in-frame only. The profile shows around 62,000 clones, 89% of them singletons. Sample: peripheral blood, taken in the first trimester of pregnancy. The receptors come from a female donor with multiple sclerosis, enrolled in a pregnancy study. The CDR3 runs from the conserved cysteine through the conserved F or W. The D gene is left open where the match is weak. Clone size is shown for a subset of rows, as once, few, many or a class of expanded clone.

J gene | clone size | D gene | V gene | CDR3 protein | CDR3 DNA
TRBJ2-1 | NA | TRBD1 | TRBV29-1 | CSVDWGTGGDEQFF | TGCAGCGTTGATTGGGGGACAGGGGGAGATGAGCAGTTCTTC
TRBJ1-1 | NA | TRBD1 | TRBV5-1 | CASSHGQGVGGTEAFF | TGCGCCAGCAGCCACGGACAGGGGGTTGGAGGCACTGAAGCTTTCTTT
TRBJ2-7 | NA | NA | TRBV2 | CASRPGQWHYEQYF | TGTGCCAGCAGACCCGGACAGTGGCACTACGAGCAGTACTTC
TRBJ2-3 | few | TRBD2 | TRBV10-1 | CASSGNLAGTGRSAKTSRDTQYF | TGCGCCAGCAGTGGGAACCTAGCGGGAACTGGGCGTTCGGCAAAGACGTCGCGGGATACGCAGTATTTT
TRBJ1-1 | NA | TRBD1 | TRBV29-1 | CSVEDYPRRGYTEAFF | TGCAGCGTTGAAGATTACCCCCGCAGGGGGTATACTGAAGCTTTCTTT
TRBJ2-6 | NA | NA | TRBV5-1 | CASSFGDSGANVLTF | TGCGCCAGCAGCTTCGGAGACTCTGGGGCCAACGTCCTGACTTTC
TRBJ2-5 | once | NA | TRBV29-1 | CSVVLLEAQYF | TGCAGCGTTGTGCTACTGGAGGCCCAGTACTTC
TRBJ2-7 | NA | TRBD1 | TRBV18 | CASSSDRGRYEQYF | TGTGCCAGCTCCTCCGACAGGGGGCGTTACGAGCAGTACTTC
TRBJ2-3 | once | NA | TRBV30 | CAWRDSPASTDTQYF | TGTGCCTGGAGAGACAGCCCCGCTAGCACAGATACGCAGTATTTT
TRBJ2-7 | NA | NA | TRBV7-2 | CASSGSALSYEQYF | TGTGCCAGCAGCGGGAGTGCACTATCCTACGAGCAGTACTTC
TRBJ2-7 | NA | TRBD1 | TRBV6-5 | CASSTRDRESYEQYF | TGTGCCAGCAGTACCCGGGACAGGGAGTCCTACGAGCAGTACTTC
TRBJ2-7 | NA | NA | TRBV29-1 | CSVGLSYEQYF | TGCAGCGTTGGACTATCCTACGAGCAGTACTTC
TRBJ1-1 | NA | NA | TRBV4-3 | CASSHLRGDTEAFF | TGCGCCAGCAGCCACCTCAGGGGTGACACTGAAGCTTTCTTT
TRBJ1-1 | NA | NA | TRBV4-3 | CASSQASLVNTEAFF | TGCGCCAGCAGCCAAGCCAGTCTTGTGAACACTGAAGCTTTCTTT
TRBJ2-2 | NA | NA | TRBV16 | CASSQLVSTGELFF | TGTGCCAGCAGCCAATTAGTATCCACCGGGGAGCTGTTTTTT
TRBJ1-5 | NA | NA | TRBV27 | CASSLSLGANQPQHF | TGTGCCAGCAGTTTATCGTTAGGGGCCAATCAGCCCCAGCATTTT
TRBJ2-3 | NA | NA | TRBV7-9 | CASSLQGGRVDTQYF | TGTGCCAGCAGCTTACAGGGAGGAAGAGTAGATACGCAGTATTTT
TRBJ2-7 | NA | TRBD1 | TRBV4-3 | CASSQEGQGARYEQYF | TGCGCCAGCAGCCAAGAAGGACAGGGGGCACGGTACGAGCAGTACTTC
TRBJ1-5 | few | NA | TRBV2 | CASSITDRFNSNQPQHF | TGTGCCAGCAGTATTACAGATCGGTTCAATAGCAATCAGCCCCAGCATTTT
TRBJ1-4 | NA | TRBD1 | TRBV5-4 | CASSFETGGEKLFF | TGTGCCAGCAGCTTCGAGACAGGGGGTGAAAAACTGTTTTTT
TRBJ2-1 | NA | NA | TRBV30 | CAWSVTARGVQFF | TGTGCCTGGAGTGTCACCGCCCGGGGTGTACAGTTCTTC
TRBJ2-1 | NA | TRBD1 | TRBV30 | CAWTGTVNEQFF | TGTGCCTGGACCGGGACAGTCAATGAGCAGTTCTTC
TRBJ2-5 | NA | TRBD2 | TRBV6-5 | CASSFGLAQETQYF | TGTGCCAGCAGTTTCGGACTAGCTCAGGAGACCCAGTACTTC
TRBJ1-1 | NA | NA | TRBV6-5 | CASSYTVRTEAFF | TGTGCCAGCAGTTACACAGTGCGAACTGAAGCTTTCTTT
TRBJ1-6 | NA | NA | TRBV30 | CAWSVADNSPLHF | TGTGCCTGGAGTGTAGCCGATAATTCACCCCTCCACTTT